Described below is a single TCR beta chain sequence and its context. The antigen is undetermined. This specimen belongs to a study of T cells expressing NK-cell markers. Study-level information: The TCR beta repertoires were obtained from sorted CD3+CD56+NKG2C+, CD3+CD56+NKG2C- and CD3+CD56-NKG2C+ T cells.

Study-wide points: The HCMV specificity of the expanded NKG2C+ T cell clones stayed unresolved. In a handful of donors, dominant NKG2C+ clonotypes were roughly 1.0-7.0% of CD8+ T cells.

TCR beta cDNA was generated via 5'RACE template switching incorporating UMIs. TCRdb reworked the 5' RACE reads into one entry per CDR3 protein, no DNA. This sample's clone table lists 300,000 to 450,000 distinct CDR3 sequences. The length of the CDR3 is 15 residues. Germline V gene data show CDR1 as SGHKS and CDR2 as YYEKEE (reference sequence). The source material was blood T cells: a sorted CD56 or NKG2C T cell subset, CD4+ or CD8+ T cells, or bulk PBMC T cells (not recorded which). This receptor was identified in a man aged 18-70 years in good health. The chain is built from TRBV5-5 and TRBJ2-3; the TCRdb D gene call, TRBD1, has no DNA to confirm it. CDR3 amino acids: CASSLPSGGPDTQYF.